This T cell receptor beta chain was documented in a study of cytomegalovirus exposure and HLA in healthy donors. Study observations and caveats: TCR beta chains associated with HLA were, in a later analysis, more clonally expanded than equally common others. Confirmation in vitro established that three CMV-associated chains were specific for CMV antigens. Trimming of TCR beta V- and J-genes showed a link, identified in a later analysis, to a missense DCLRE1C variant.

A word on this clone: The antigen is unknown.

The V gene's germline CDR1 is MNHEY and CDR2 SMNVEV (reference sequence). The CDR3 spans 12 residues. V was shortened by 6 bases and J by 6 bases, with 9 bases between the two germline ends. With 60 Vbeta and 13 Jbeta primers, the PCR was carried out. Using immunoSEQ multiplex PCR, the repertoire was profiled, and TCRdb retains in-frame clones only, with some absent. The sample spans about 140,000 clones; the ten largest clones claim more than 0.8%. The receptor was derived from a male donor in good health and CMV-seronegative. The V gene is TRBV27, the J gene TRBJ1-5; a possible D gene is TRBD1 (5 bases). Sequencing was carried out using PBMCs. The DNA for the CDR3 is TGTGCCAGCAGCGCGGGGGGTCAGCCCCAGCATTTT. Amino acid sequence: CASSAGGQPQHF.